The entry below gives a single T cell receptor beta chain sequence along with its context. Its antigen is unknown. The sample is drawn from a study of cytomegalovirus exposure and HLA in healthy donors. Notes on the study in general: Altogether, around 160 TCR beta chains were recorded as cytomegalovirus-associated. Accounts indicate the classifier identified cytomegalovirus status with strong specificity and sensitivity.

The ends were cut back, 5 bases at V and 0 bases at J, with 13 bases in the middle. CDR3 length equals 15 residues. The V gene's germline CDR1 is SGHVS and CDR2 FQNEAQ. Measured with immunoSEQ multiplex PCR; TCRdb has only the in-frame clones, and not every one. The table lists roughly 150,000 clones, around 88% of them singletons. The origin of this receptor is a woman between 18 and 30 years old in good health and CMV-seronegative. The chain combines TRBV7-8 with TRBJ1-2; tentative D call: TRBD1 (5 bases). The sequenced sample consisted of PBMCs. Here the CDR3 reads CASSPDPGTNYGYTF. The CDR3, as DNA: TGTGCCAGCAGCCCTGACCCAGGGACTAACTATGGCTACACCTTC.